Below are 9 T cell receptor beta chains sequenced from a single sample in a study of blood T cell repertoires in COVID-19. Repertoires were generated with immunoSEQ multiplex PCR, while TCRdb's copy carries only in-frame clones and drops some. Of 100,000 to 150,000 clones in the sample, 80% to 90% were seen once. The sequenced sample consisted of peripheral blood. The receptors stem from a man between 65 and 85 years old with active or convalescent COVID-19.

V and J are TRBV4-1 and TRBJ2-1; 8 bases are a match to TRBD2. CDR3 length: 16 amino acids. The junction had 2 bases not matched to a gene; V was cut back by 1 base and J by 0 bases. The germline CDR1 and CDR2 sequences are MGHRA and YSYEKL. The CDR3 region is CASSQAGLVSYNEQFF. In nucleotides, the CDR3 is TGCGCCAGCAGCCAAGCGGGACTAGTCTCCTACAATGAGCAGTTCTTC.

The V and J genes are TRBV18 and TRBJ2-7; 8 bases are a match to TRBD1. J was trimmed by 6 bases and V by 3 bases; bases with no gene match: 10. The CDR3 has 15 residues. In germline, CDR1 is KGHSH, CDR2 LQKENI. Here the CDR3 DNA reads TGTGCCAGCTCACCCGGGGCAGGGGGCGCGGGCGAGCAGTACTTC. The encoded protein is CASSPGAGGAGEQYF.

The chain's CDR3 is CASSPRLAGGELFF. The CDR3 bases are TGCGCCAGCAGCCCCCGACTAGCGGGAGGGGAGCTGTTTTTT. The chain uses TRBV5-1 and TRBJ2-2; 11 bases are shared with TRBD2. With 4 bases clipped from V and 8 bases from J, the junction kept 4 bases outside the gene matches. In germline, CDR1 is SGHRS, CDR2 YFSETQ. There are 14 residues in the CDR3.

The chain has TRBV7-6 and TRBJ2-1; D is perhaps TRBD2 (6 bases). The CDR3 has 15 amino acids. Deletions cut 1 base from V and 8 bases from J, with 15 bases between. The germline CDR1 and CDR2 sequences are SGHVS and FNYEAQ. The CDR3 here is CASSLGLVVVDEQFF. The CDR3 nucleotides are TGTGCCAGCAGCTTAGGACTAGTTGTAGTCGATGAGCAGTTCTTC.

V gene TRBV6-1 combines with J gene TRBJ2-7; 7 bases line up with TRBD2. J lost 3 bases, V lost 4 bases, and 15 bases had no gene match. Per germline, CDR1 MNHNS and CDR2 SASEGT. CDR3 length equals 17 residues. CDR3 sequence (DNA): TGTGCCAGCAGTGGTCCAGGAGAAGCGGGGTTTATCTACGAGCAGTACTTC. It specifies CASSGPGEAGFIYEQYF.

Only one count was recorded for this clone. This sequence joins TRBV7-9 and TRBJ1-1; the D gene is possibly TRBD1 (6 bases). Germline-derived CDR1 and CDR2 are SEHNR and FQNEAQ (reference sequence). Trimming removed 4 bases at V and 2 bases at J, with 11 bases between. The CDR3 length is 14 residues. The CDR3 DNA follows: TGTGCCAGCAGCTACGCAGGGGATAACACTGAAGCTTTCTTT. Amino acid sequence: CASSYAGDNTEAFF. The variable domain in full, completed from reference TRBV7-9 and TRBJ1-1, reads DTGVSQNPRHKITKRGQNVTFRCDPISEHNRLYWYRQTLGQGPEFLTYFQNEAQLEKSRLLSDRFSAERPKGSFSTLEIQRTEQGDSAMYLCASSYAGDNTEAFFGQGTRLTVV.

This chain connects TRBV7-2 to TRBJ2-1; D unresolved. Deletions cut 1 base from V and 9 bases from J, with 7 bases between. The CDR3 has 12 amino acids. The germline CDR1 and CDR2 sequences are SGHTA and FQGNSA. The CDR3: CASSLGLGEQFF. The CDR3 DNA reads TGTGCCAGCAGCTTAGGGCTAGGTGAGCAGTTCTTC.

J is TRBJ2-7 and V is TRBV14; 9 nucleotides match TRBD1. With 5 bases clipped from V and 4 bases from J, the junction kept 6 bases outside the gene matches. This CDR3 is 14 amino acids long. Germline CDR1 and CDR2: SGHDN and FVKESK. The CDR3 here is CASSGWTGEYEQYF. CDR3 coding DNA: TGTGCCAGCAGCGGTTGGACAGGGGAATACGAGCAGTACTTC. The entire variable domain, with the rest obtained from reference TRBV14 and TRBJ2-7, is as follows: EAGVTQFPSHSVIEKGQTVTLRCDPISGHDNLYWYRRVMGKEIKFLLHFVKESKQDESGMPNNRFLAERTGGTYSTLKVQPAELEDSGVYFCASSGWTGEYEQYFGPGTRLTVT.

The chain couples TRBV5-6 to TRBJ1-1; 9 nucleotides line up with TRBD1. The CDR3 has 17 amino acids. Per germline, CDR1 SGHDT and CDR2 YYEEEE. Losses at the gene ends were 5 bases for V and 0 bases for J; bases not matched to a gene: 11. CDR3 in DNA: TGTGCCAGCAGACCTTTCACAGGGGGCACGCTGAACACTGAAGCTTTCTTT. Translating gives CASRPFTGGTLNTEAFF.